This T cell receptor beta chain derives from a study of a mutant IDH1 vaccine in newly diagnosed glioma. Study background: The study gave patients eight vaccinations in weeks 1, 3, 5, 7, 11, 15, 19, 23. Patients' prior therapy spanned radiotherapy, temozolomide, or both; most underwent both.

As to this clone: Its antigen is unidentified.

Here immunoSEQ multiplex PCR was the method, and the copy in TCRdb shows in-frame clones only, minus some. Altogether around 33,000 clones are present, 85% to 90% being singletons, with the ten largest covering around 20%. Indicated time point: week 11, during vaccination. Vaccine doses each comprised 300 ug of mutant IDH1 20-mer peptide, with topical imiquimod. CDR3 length equals 13 residues. Germline loops: CDR1 SNHLY, CDR2 FYNNEI. The V gene lost 4 bases and the J gene lost 10 bases, with 16 bases spanning the gap. Findings and caveats of the study: The occurrence of vaccine-induced immune responses was seen in around 93% of patients.

The specimen was PBMCs, collected from a glioma patient whose treatment included an IDH1 peptide vaccine. This chain connects TRBV2 to TRBJ1-2; D might be TRBD1 (6 bases). The receptor's source is a man in his late teens or twenties with glioma. In DNA form, the CDR3 reads TGTGCCAGCAGTGTGGTACAGGGTCGGGACTACACCTTC. Its protein product is CASSVVQGRDYTF. The variable domain in full, completed from reference TRBV2 and TRBJ1-2, reads EPEVTQTPSHQVTQMGQEVILRCVPISNHLYFYWYRQILGQKVEFLVSFYNNEISEKSEIFDDQFSVERPDGSNFTLKIRSTKLEDSAMYFCASSVVQGRDYTFGSGTRLTVV.